This T cell receptor beta chain was found in a study of blood T cell repertoires in COVID-19 (TCRdb year 2020). About the investigation overall: The collaborator samples originated in the United States, Italy and Spain and spanned the acute and convalescent phases of COVID-19. Where HLA class I and class II types were available, the types were taken from metadata supplied by the sample provider, not from assay-based typing. Samples came from the ongoing ImmuneRACE study (first 160 participants) plus 1,254 subjects from 6 global collaborators. The prospective study material was composed of cDNA or gDNA derived from T cells, B-cell-depleted T cells, or PBMCs. The repertoires were released in a freely available public database intended as a resource for research on the immune response to SARS-CoV-2. The dataset comprised deeply sampled blood TCRbeta repertoires from subjects exposed to, actively infected with, or recovered from COVID-19. Nearly every sample came with metadata listing a de-identified subject ID, COVID-19 status, age in years and sex. Results and caveats for the whole study, not just this receptor: How much clinical and demographic metadata was included differed by source and by participant, and the metadata was provided uncurated.

The CDR3 spans 15 residues, from the cysteine through the phenylalanine. Only CDR3 DNA is held: 45 bases, read in frame from base 1. For this chain, trimming is 0 bases at the V end and 5 bases at the J end, and the number of junction bases without a gene match is 1. From a lookup of the germline V gene, CDR1 and CDR2 are SGDLS and YYNGEE. TCRbeta CDR3 regions were amplified from genomic DNA by means of the immunoSEQ Assay, a bias-controlled multiplex PCR. The source study handled its data this way. The number of nucleated cells in each sample was estimated from the amplification of reference gene primers within the assay. Sequence reads were collapsed and filtered to measure the absolute abundance of every unique TCRbeta CDR3 rearrangement. For each sample, productive Simpson clonality was calculated as the square root of Simpson's diversity index over productive rearrangements. What TCRdb holds here is the immuneACCESS table cut down to in-frame rearrangements. Part of the clones is not present; checked against another copy, under half of the missing clones reflect an unresolved V gene, and the others are unexplained. V, J and clone size derive from that table, while D and trimming were established from the DNA sequence. A total of approximately 140,000 clones appear in this sample, roughly 76% of them only once. 6.5% to 8.5% of the sample is in the top ten clones.

Collaborating institutions collected whole blood in K2EDTA tubes following their own protocols. For TCRbeta analysis, collaborator samples were shipped as frozen whole blood, as isolated PBMCs, or as DNA extracted from either sample type. About this clone: This receptor's antigen is unknown. No base quality information exists; no much larger clone differs at one position.

The sample comprised peripheral blood. This chain is built from TRBV9 and TRBJ1-6, with 8 bases matching TRBD1. This sequence was found in a human donor with acute or convalescent COVID-19. The donor label of this sample is uncertain. This receptor has the CDR3 CASSVETGDNSPLHF. The DNA sequence is given as TGTGCCAGCAGCGTAGAGACAGGGGATAATTCACCCCTCCACTTT.